This T cell receptor (beta chain) was captured in a study of beta chain features in type 1 diabetes. Study as a whole: Examination of sorted cells across all samples involved 100 million or so cells. Overall study findings and caveats: TCRB CDR3s from Type 1 diabetes patients were moderately but significantly shorter in all four CD4+ subsets. Patients' naive, central memory and regulatory TCRB repertoires appeared more alike than those of healthy donors.

Every isolated RNA sample was fully reverse transcribed, so sequencing captured expressed TCRB transcripts. The repertoire was sequenced with immunoSEQ multiplex PCR; TCRdb's copy has only in-frame clones and lacks some. In the table there are tens of thousands of clones, roughly 31% of which are singletons. Worth noting for this clone: Its target is unknown.

Germline lookup yields CDR1 SGHNT and CDR2 YENEEA. V was pared by 8 bases and J by 2 bases, with 9 bases of the junction left unmatched. The length of the CDR3 is 14 residues. The rearrangement joins TRBV11-3 to TRBJ2-7; 7 positions agree with TRBD2. This receptor was obtained from a woman younger than 35 in good health. The sequencing input was stem cell memory CD4+ T cells from blood. The CDR3 sequence is CASGGGYPTYEQYF. The CDR3 DNA is TGTGCCAGCGGCGGGGGATACCCCACCTACGAGCAGTACTTC.